The entry below describes one T cell receptor beta chain. Its specificity is unknown. The data stem from a study of vaccination effects on CD4 cells after COVID-19. Study in general: Supplemented with roughly 9 IU/ml IL-2 and 10 ug/ml peptides, roughly 2 million PBMC per well were kept in culture.

A 10-day culture period preceded the isolation of CD4+ T cells. All study participants received two doses of BNT162b2 or mRNA-1273 vaccine. The CDR3 extends over 17 amino acids. Germline values: CDR1 LGHNA, CDR2 YSLEER. V lost 0 bases, J lost 2 bases, and 14 bases lay in between. Assay used: immunoSEQ multiplex PCR; TCRdb lists only in-frame clones, some missing. The sample has approximately 57,000 clones; approximately 81% are singletons. The sequenced sample was CD4+ T cells from PBMCs cultured without peptide, obtained after COVID-19 vaccination. This sequence originates from a human donor who received a COVID-19 vaccine. This sequence joins TRBV4-3 and TRBJ1-5; possible D gene TRBD1, 6 bases. The CDR3 nucleotides read TGCGCCAGCAGCCAAGAGGCACAGGGATTTGGCAATCAGCCCCAGCATTTT. It encodes CASSQEAQGFGNQPQHF.